The rows below give T cell receptor beta chains drawn from one sample of a study of brain T cells in children with intractable seizures. Assay: immunoSEQ multiplex PCR; the TCRdb copy retains only in-frame clones and omits some. The profile shows hundreds of thousands of clones, roughly 93% of them singletons. Sequences were derived from peripheral blood, sampled roughly 5 months after surgery. The source is a boy under two years old with tuberous sclerosis and intractable seizures. The CDR3 runs from the conserved cysteine through the conserved F or W. A D gene is named only where the DNA matches it firmly. Not every row has a clone size; where given, it reads once, few, many or a size class.

TRBV7-9	-	TRBJ1-1	once	TGTGCCAGCAGCTTACCGGGGTACACTGAAGCTTTCTTT	CASSLPGYTEAFF
TRBV2	-	TRBJ1-1	once	TGTGCCAGCAAAAACGAAAATATGGGGGGAACTGAAGCTTTCTTT	CASKNENMGGTEAFF
TRBV19	-	TRBJ1-5	-	TGTGCCAGTAGTATAGATGCAGGACCTAGCAATCAGCCCCAGCATTTT	CASSIDAGPSNQPQHF
TRBV7-9	TRBD2	TRBJ2-1	-	TGTGCCAGCAGCCTTAGCGGGAGCTCCTACAATGAGCAGTTCTTC	CASSLSGSSYNEQFF
TRBV24-1	TRBD1	TRBJ2-2	-	TGTGCCACCAGTGGCCGGGACAGTTCCACCGGGGAGCTGTTTTTT	CATSGRDSSTGELFF
TRBV7-3	-	TRBJ1-2	-	TGTGCCAGCAGCCAAACAGGGAACTATGGCTACACCTTC	CASSQTGNYGYTF
TRBV7-3	-	TRBJ2-3	-	TGTGCCAGCCGCCCGACTAGCACAGATACGCAGTATTTT	CASRPTSTDTQYF
TRBV5-6	-	TRBJ2-2	-	TGTGCCAGCAGCTTACTTTTTTTGTGGGGGCTGGGCACCGGGGAGCTGTTTTTT	CASSLLFLWGLGTGELFF
TRBV11-3	TRBD2	TRBJ2-7	-	TGTGCCAGCAGTCACAGGGGGTTGCGGACTAGCGGGACCCCTTACGGCGAGCAGTACTTC	CASSHRGLRTSGTPYGEQYF
TRBV7-3	TRBD1	TRBJ1-5	-	TGTGCCAGCAGCCGGCTTCCCCGACAGGGCGTGGAGGGCAATCAGCCCCAGCATTTT	CASSRLPRQGVEGNQPQHF
TRBV28	-	TRBJ1-2	-	TGTGCCAGCAGTTTATGGGATAATGGCTACACCTTC	CASSLWDNGYTF
TRBV9	-	TRBJ2-7	-	TGTGCCAGCAGTGAAAACCCGACGCCCGTTGGGTACGAGCAGTACTTC	CASSENPTPVGYEQYF
TRBV6-1	-	TRBJ2-7	-	TGTGCCAGCAGTGATAGCGAGCAGTACTTC	CASSDSEQYF